The entry below gives a single T cell receptor (beta chain) sequence along with its context. The CDR3 has 15 amino acids. Losses at the gene ends were 3 bases for V and 2 bases for J; bases not matched to a gene: 6. The germline gives CDR1 KGHSH, CDR2 LQKENI. This sample was included in a study of cytomegalovirus exposure and HLA in healthy donors. Researchers ran the PCR with 60 Vbeta and 13 Jbeta primers. Clones were read by immunoSEQ multiplex PCR, and TCRdb kept only the in-frame ones, dropping some. This sample lists roughly 120,000 clones; its ten largest clones have about 2.2%. This chain uses TRBV18 with TRBJ2-7; 8 bases line up with TRBD1. Sequenced material: PBMCs. This clonotype was obtained from a man in his forties or fifties in good health and CMV-seronegative. The CDR3, as DNA: TGTGCCAGCTCACCTGGGCAGGGGGCCACCTACGAGCAGTACTTC. Residues: CASSPGQGATYEQYF.